In this sample, the clone carrying this T cell receptor beta chain turned up once. Its antigen is unknown. Tumor samples were taken before definitive surgery or chemotherapy. These data are taken from a study of high-grade serous ovarian cancer treatment subgroups. Notes on the study in general: Same-patient tumor repertoires overlapped at about 0.095 to 0.85; different patients barely overlapped. The analyses considered CDR3 and ignored CDR1 and CDR2.

Between the trimmed V and J ends, which lost 6 bases and 5 bases, there was a span of 13 bases. There are 13 residues in the CDR3. CDR1 SNHLY and CDR2 FYNNEI come from the germline V gene. Assay: immunoSEQ multiplex PCR; the TCRdb copy retains only in-frame clones and omits some. Of 2,500 to 3,000 clones listed, roughly 72% were seen once; the top ten hold over 10%. This chain joins TRBV2 and TRBJ2-5, with D perhaps matching TRBD2 (5 bases). This sequence originates from a human donor with high-grade serous ovarian cancer. The sample consisted of tumor tissue. The CDR3 protein is CASRGEVVETQYF. The CDR3 DNA reads as TGTGCCAGCAGGGGAGAGGTGGTGGAGACCCAGTACTTC.